This T cell receptor beta chain derives from a study of metastatic and nonmetastatic thyroid tumors (dated by TCRdb to between 2020 and 2021). For the study in its entirety: Repertoires were compared across peripheral blood and tumor or nodule tissue samples from malignant and benign thyroid patients. What the work shows at the level of the full study, not this receptor alone: TCR beta diversity was reported as significantly higher in malignant tumors than in benign nodules, in both blood and tumor samples.

Its CDR3 holds 13 amino acids, cysteine through phenylalanine. CDR3 DNA is the only sequence kept; it has 39 bases, read in frame from the first base. At the junction V is shortened by 5 bases and J by 5 bases, with 10 bases in between. Via the germline V gene (reference sequence), CDR1 is DFQATT and CDR2 SNEGSKA. The library was made by PCR. Sequencing took place on an Illumina HiSeq 4000. High-throughput sequencing was used to profile the TCR beta-chain CDR3 region of every patient. In the authors' own workflow: CDR3 differences across clinicopathological groups were used to build a classifier for discriminating distant-metastatic papillary thyroid cancer patients. Repertoire diversity was assessed with the Shannon index, and tumor-blood repertoire similarity with the Morisita-Horn index. In TCRdb, the public reads were trimmed at Q25 with fastp and aligned with MiXCR, with productive beta chains retained. In this record, the V and J calls reflect TCRdb's handling and not the investigators' own analysis. The sample profile shows around 9,000 clones; over 35% of them were found once. The ten biggest clones cover 25% to 35% of the sample.

On this clone: The target of this receptor is not known. Per-nucleotide qualities are absent, and no much larger clonotype sits a single base away.

No patient had received any treatment before thyroid surgery. Using T-cell receptor beta sequencing, the study looked back at clinical samples from patients collected from the early 2010s to the late 2010s. The sequenced sample was tumor tissue. In this chain, TRBV20-1 is recombined with TRBJ1-6, with TRBD1 as a weak D call on 6 bases. The sequence was obtained from a male donor with papillary thyroid cancer or a benign thyroid nodule (not recorded which). Some clones in this sample may be carry-over from other donors' samples. The CDR3 here reads CSASYRDNSPLHF. Here is the DNA: TGCAGTGCTTCCTACAGGGATAATTCACCCCTCCACTTT.